Following are 7 T cell receptor beta chains from one sample sequenced in a study of blood T cell repertoires in COVID-19 (dated by TCRdb to between 2020 and 2021). Library preparation was by the immunoSEQ multiplex PCR assay. Entries here come from immuneACCESS through TCRdb and include only in-frame sequences with V and J called. Some clones fail to appear in such tables; in the studies checked, an unresolved V gene covers under half of the shortfall, and the cause of the remainder is unknown. The sample has 110,000 or so clones on record, roughly 84% of them singletons. In total, the top ten clones hold around 8.4% of the sample. Sequenced sample: peripheral blood. All receptors come from a woman in her sixties or seventies who had recovered from COVID-19.

This clone was observed a handful of times. This chain joins TRBV10-3 and TRBJ2-1; 8 bases line up with TRBD1. Germline V gene data show CDR1 as ENHRY and CDR2 as SYGVKD. The CDR3 consists of 14 residues. The junction had 5 bases not matched to a gene; V was cut back by 5 bases and J by 5 bases. The CDR3 DNA is TGTGCCATCAGTCCCCGGGACAGGAACAATGAGCAGTTCTTC. It is translated as CAISPRDRNNEQFF.

The V and J genes are TRBV5-8 and TRBJ2-5; 8 bases map to TRBD2. The CDR3 has 15 residues. Germline CDR1 is SGHTS and CDR2 is YDEGEE. The V gene end was trimmed by 1 base and the J gene end by 2 bases; junction bases not matched to a gene: 4. The CDR3 DNA reads as TGTGCCAGCAGCTTGCTTAGCGGGGCGCAAGAGACCCAGTACTTC. Its translation: CASSLLSGAQETQYF.

A few counts support this clone. The chain couples TRBV3-1 (or the pseudogene TRBV3-2) to TRBJ2-5; weak D call: TRBD2 (6 bases). This CDR3 is built from 14 residues. The ends were cut back, 4 bases at V and 5 bases at J, with 14 bases in the middle. Germline CDR1 and CDR2: LGHDT and YNNKEL (reference sequence). The DNA of the CDR3 is TGTGCCAGCAGCCCACGTAGTGGGGGGGAGACCCAGTACTTC. Translating gives CASSPRSGGETQYF.

The V gene is TRBV27, the J gene TRBJ2-7; 8 bases map to TRBD2. The CDR3 extends over 18 amino acids. Unmatched junction bases numbered 26, after V lost 10 bases and J lost 6 bases. The germline V gene encodes CDR1 MNHEY and CDR2 SMNVEV (reference sequence). The chain's CDR3 is CATSFRPAGALYLSEQYF. The CDR3 DNA reads as TGTGCCACCAGCTTCAGGCCAGCGGGAGCCCTCTATTTGTCCGAGCAGTACTTC.

The V gene is TRBV2, the J gene TRBJ1-4; TRBD1 is a possible D gene (5 bases). Germline V gene sequence: CDR1 SNHLY, CDR2 FYNNEI. The CDR3 is made up of 15 amino acids. Between the trimmed V and J ends, which lost 7 bases and 0 bases, there was a span of 12 bases. The CDR3 loop is CASTREDATNEKLFF. The CDR3 DNA follows: TGTGCCAGCACCAGGGAGGACGCAACTAATGAAAAACTGTTTTTT.

This chain joins TRBV30 and TRBJ1-2; TRBD1 might be the D (6 bases). There are 18 residues in the CDR3. Germline CDR1 is GTSNPN and CDR2 is SVGIG (reference sequence). The ends were cut back, 4 bases at V and 2 bases at J, with 26 bases in the middle. The CDR3: CAWTWVPFGTKANYGYTF. In nucleotides, the CDR3 is TGTGCCTGGACCTGGGTTCCTTTCGGGACAAAGGCCAACTATGGCTACACCTTC.

The chain employs TRBV30 and TRBJ2-6; weak D call: TRBD1 (6 bases). V lost 7 bases and J 1 base, leaving 11 bases between the germline ends. This CDR3 contains 14 residues. Germline CDR1 reads GTSNPN; CDR2 reads SVGIG (reference sequence). The CDR3 loop reads CAYYRASGANVLTF. The CDR3 nucleotides read TGTGCCTATTACAGGGCTTCTGGGGCCAACGTCCTGACTTTC. Combining the CDR3 with reference TRBV30 and TRBJ2-6 gives the whole variable domain SQTIHQWPATLVQPVGSPLSLECTVEGTSNPNLYWYRQAAGRGLQLLFYSVGIGQISSEVPQNLSASRPQDRQFILSSKKLLLSDSGFYLCAYYRASGANVLTFGAGSRLTVL.